This is a list of T cell receptor beta chains from one sample in a study of cytomegalovirus exposure and HLA in healthy donors. Assay used: immunoSEQ multiplex PCR; TCRdb lists only in-frame clones, some missing. The profile shows about 110,000 clones, approximately 79% of them singletons. Input material: PBMCs. The receptor source for this set is a man between 60 and 75 years old in good health and CMV-seronegative. CDR3s leave out the opening cysteine and the closing phenylalanine or tryptophan. Fields, in order: V gene, J gene, CDR3 protein.

>TRBV7-2|TRBJ1-1
ASSNTGLNTEAF
>TRBV28|TRBJ1-5
ASSSVNSNQPQH
>TRBV27|TRBJ1-2
ASSLSSGGTNYGYT
>TRBV5-1|TRBJ2-5
ASSLGTGVETQY
>TRBV7-2|TRBJ2-1
ASSLARDNEQF
>TRBV27|TRBJ2-4
ASSPQGPLRNIQY
>TRBV10-3|TRBJ2-7
AISRQPLVEQY
>TRBV7-2|TRBJ1-2
ASSPGGGALYGYT
>TRBV19|TRBJ2-1
ASKPEVAYNEQF
>TRBV9|TRBJ1-2
ASSVEGRANYGYT
>TRBV7-2|TRBJ1-3
ASSPQTGIGNTIY
>TRBV30|TRBJ1-1
AWSVTGDAEAF
>TRBV18|TRBJ2-2
ASSPVGAGGGTGELF
>TRBV19|TRBJ2-1
ASSIVLRGNEQF
>TRBV4-2|TRBJ1-1
ASSPGTLMNTEAF
>TRBV13|TRBJ1-2
ASSPYDTYGYT
>TRBV30|TRBJ1-2
AWIKATNYGYT
>TRBV25-1|TRBJ1-4
ASSEWFRTNEKLF
>TRBV4-2|TRBJ1-4
ASGKRPVQGAEKLF
>TRBV5-1|TRBJ1-1
ASREQGDDTEAF
>TRBV28|TRBJ1-6
ASSPSTGGNSPLH
>TRBV4-2|TRBJ2-3
ASSQGQSTDTQY
>TRBV30|TRBJ1-4
AWRTPATNEKLF
>TRBV18|TRBJ1-2
ASSPVLERGYGYT
>TRBV12-5|TRBJ2-7
ASGLTGTPRNEQY
>TRBV7-7|TRBJ2-3
ASSPDRGQDTQY
>TRBV18|TRBJ1-1
ASSPMMGTGIGTEAF
>TRBV18|TRBJ2-2
ASSPGWGAGELF
>TRBV9|TRBJ1-6
ASSVKGASPLH
>TRBV13|TRBJ1-2
ASSRGEGQGYGYT
>TRBV12-5|TRBJ2-2
ASGFSGAKTNTGELF
>TRBV11-2|TRBJ1-1
ASSLGRMNTEAF
>TRBV9|TRBJ2-6
ASSVNTGISGANVLT
>TRBV9|NA
ASSQTGSGGSYEQY
>TRBV6-5|TRBJ2-5
ASSPQGAAETQY
>TRBV6-1|TRBJ1-6
AGRQGGRSPLH
>TRBV7-8|TRBJ1-5
ASSLGQGGQPQH
>TRBV2|TRBJ2-5
ASTSGQGPQETQY
>TRBV6-1|TRBJ1-2
ASSEPGQIYGYT
>TRBV30|TRBJ2-5
ACREGGVETQY
>TRBV2|TRBJ1-3
ASSYLSSGNTIY
>TRBV11-3|TRBJ2-2
ASSPSGGATGELF
>TRBV5-1|TRBJ2-1
ASSLVYNEQF
>TRBV5-1|TRBJ1-1
ASSLVGQNTEAF
>TRBV29-1|TRBJ2-5
SAKDRPPRETQY